The rows below give T cell receptor beta chains drawn from one sample of a study of blood T cells in healthy people across ages. One entry per CDR3 protein, called by TCRdb with MiXCR from the 5' RACE reads. Here the sample spans 1.5 million to 2 million distinct CDR3 sequences, about 28% being singletons. Input material: blood. These receptor sequences come from a woman aged 30 to 39 in good health. Each CDR3 is given with its conserved first and last residue. A D gene is named only where the DNA matches it firmly. A row's size may be missing; if present it is once, few, many or a size class.

CDR3 DNA	CDR3 protein	clone size	J gene	V gene	D gene	CDR3 length
TGCAGCGTTGATGAGGGTGGCGAGCAGTACTTC	CSVDEGGEQYF	NA	TRBJ2-7	TRBV29-1	NA	11
TGTGCCAGCAGACGAGAGGGGACAGGTGTTTACGTCCTGACTTTC	CASRREGTGVYVLTF	NA	TRBJ2-6	TRBV27	TRBD1	15
TGTGCCAGCAGCTTCTGGACAGGGCATCATTCACCCCTCCACTTT	CASSFWTGHHSPLHF	few	TRBJ1-6	TRBV5-6	TRBD1	15
TGCAGCGTTGGACAGGGGTTCAAGGAGCAGTACTTC	CSVGQGFKEQYF	few	TRBJ2-7	TRBV29-1	TRBD1	12
TGCGCCAGCAGCTCTGGGACAGGGGGGCCCAATGAGCAGTTCTTC	CASSSGTGGPNEQFF	NA	TRBJ2-1	TRBV5-1	TRBD1	15
TGTGCCAGCAGCGGCATGGGGGAGAACACCGGGGAGCTGTTTTTT	CASSGMGENTGELFF	NA	TRBJ2-2	TRBV27	NA	15
TGTGCCAGCAGGAGGGGGTACCCCTACGAGCAGTACTTC	CASRRGYPYEQYF	NA	TRBJ2-7	TRBV21-1	NA	13
TGTGCCAGCAGTTCCCTGGAACAGAACTATGGCTACACCTTC	CASSSLEQNYGYTF	many	TRBJ1-2	TRBV6-5	NA	14
TGTGCCAGCAGGGGCAACCTGGCTGGGGAGACCCAGTACTTC	CASRGNLAGETQYF	NA	TRBJ2-5	TRBV6-1	NA	14
TGCAGTGCTACCTACAGGGAGGACTACACCTTC	CSATYREDYTF	NA	TRBJ1-2	TRBV20-1	NA	11
TGTGCCAGCAGTTCATATCCTAGCGGGCAAGAGACCCAGTACTTC	CASSSYPSGQETQYF	few	TRBJ2-5	TRBV28	TRBD2	15
TGCGCCAGCAGCCAAATAATCGGGGGCGACCGAGAGACCCAGTACTTC	CASSQIIGGDRETQYF	many	TRBJ2-5	TRBV4-1	NA	16
TGTGCCAGCAGTTTAAGACATGGCGAGCAGTACTTC	CASSLRHGEQYF	few	TRBJ2-7	TRBV28	NA	12
TGCAGCGTGTCCCAGGGTATATCAGGCAATGAGCAGTACTTC	CSVSQGISGNEQYF	NA	TRBJ2-4	TRBV29-1	NA	14
TGTGCCAGCAGGACCGGACTGACCCTAGGCGAGCAGTACTTC	CASRTGLTLGEQYF	few	TRBJ2-7	TRBV2	NA	14
TGTGCCAGCAGCCCCCACGGGTCCGAGACCCAGTACTTC	CASSPHGSETQYF	few	TRBJ2-5	TRBV9	NA	13
TGCGCCAGCCGCCGGAACCGTCAAGGCACAGATACGCAGTATTTT	CASRRNRQGTDTQYF	NA	TRBJ2-3	TRBV5-1	NA	15
TGTGCCAGCAGTTTATCCCCTAGCGTGAGCACAGATACGCAGTATTTT	CASSLSPSVSTDTQYF	NA	TRBJ2-3	TRBV12-3/TRBV12-4	NA	16
TGTGCTAGTGGTTTGAACGACAACAGGAACACTGAAGCTTTCTTT	CASGLNDNRNTEAFF	NA	TRBJ1-1	TRBV12-5	NA	15
TGTGCCAGCAGCTTAACGGCTAGCAGCCCCTACGAGCAGTACTTC	CASSLTASSPYEQYF	NA	TRBJ2-7	TRBV7-2	NA	15
TGTGCCAGCAGCCCAGGGGGGATCGGGGAGCTGTTTTTT	CASSPGGIGELFF	NA	TRBJ2-2	TRBV7-2	NA	13
TGCGCCAGCAGTGAGCGTAAGAAGGGGTTCGAGCAGTACTTC	CASSERKKGFEQYF	NA	TRBJ2-7	TRBV10-1	NA	14
TGCGCCAGCAGCCAACAAGGGGACGGCTACACCTTC	CASSQQGDGYTF	few	TRBJ1-2	TRBV5-1	NA	12
TGTGCCAGTAGTATTAGTAGAGGCACTAATGAAAAACTGTTTTTT	CASSISRGTNEKLFF	few	TRBJ1-4	TRBV19	NA	15
TGTGCCAGCAGTGAAGCGGTTTGGGTGAGCAATCAGCCCCAGCATTTT	CASSEAVWVSNQPQHF	NA	TRBJ1-5	TRBV6-1	NA	16
TGTGCCAGCAGTTACAGGAGACAGGGGACCTACGTGCAGTACTTC	CASSYRRQGTYVQYF	once	TRBJ2-4	TRBV6-5	TRBD1	15
TGCAGTGCTAGAGGGCCCGGCAGGAGGGGCATTAGCACAGATACGCAGTATTTT	CSARGPGRRGISTDTQYF	NA	TRBJ2-3	TRBV20-1	NA	18
TGTGCCAGCAGCTTTCCCGGGGCAGATACGCAGTATTTT	CASSFPGADTQYF	many	TRBJ2-3	TRBV5-1	NA	13
TGTGCCAGCAGCTCCACAGCGGGACAGGTCGTTGAGCCCCAGCATTTT	CASSSTAGQVVEPQHF	NA	TRBJ1-5	TRBV7-8	TRBD1	16
TGTGCCAGCAGCCAGGGACAGGGGGTGGGGGAGACCCAGTACTTC	CASSQGQGVGETQYF	NA	TRBJ2-5	TRBV7-2	TRBD1	15
TGCAGCGTTGGACAGGGGAACACTGAAGCTTTCTTT	CSVGQGNTEAFF	many	TRBJ1-1	TRBV29-1	TRBD1	12
TGCGCCAGCAGCCAAGACGGGGCGAGCTCCTACAATGAGCAGTTCTTC	CASSQDGASSYNEQFF	many	TRBJ2-1	TRBV4-3	NA	16
TGTGCCAGCAGCCCAGGGGGGACTTACTACAATGAGCAGTTCTTC	CASSPGGTYYNEQFF	few	TRBJ2-1	TRBV7-2	NA	15
TGCGCCAGCAGCGCCCTCCGGGCGCTCTCCTACGAGCAGTACTTC	CASSALRALSYEQYF	NA	TRBJ2-7	TRBV5-1	NA	15
TGTGCCAGCAGTTTAGCGGCGAAGACTGAAGCTTTCTTT	CASSLAAKTEAFF	few	TRBJ1-1	TRBV12-3/TRBV12-4	NA	13
TGCGCCAGCAGCTTGGCCCTAGCGAGAGGCGGTGAGCAGTACTTC	CASSLALARGGEQYF	few	TRBJ2-7	TRBV5-1	NA	15
TGTGCCAGCAGTCCCTACAGTAAGAACAACAATGAGCAGTTCTTC	CASSPYSKNNNEQFF	many	TRBJ2-1	TRBV12-3/TRBV12-4	NA	15
TGCAGTGCTTTTCGGACGGGAGATACGCAGTATTTT	CSAFRTGDTQYF	NA	TRBJ2-3	TRBV20-1	NA	12
TGTGCCAGCAGTAGGACAGGGTTCTACGAGCAGTACTTC	CASSRTGFYEQYF	many	TRBJ2-7	TRBV11-2	TRBD1	13
TGTGCCAGCAGTTTATTAGCAGGGAATATCTATGGCTACACCTTC	CASSLLAGNIYGYTF	NA	TRBJ1-2	TRBV27	NA	15
TGTGCCAGCGCGGTACTTCCCGCGGCCTATGGCTACACCTTC	CASAVLPAAYGYTF	NA	TRBJ1-2	TRBV2	NA	14
TGTGCCAGCGGCACCTTCACCACCGGGGAGCTGTTTTTT	CASGTFTTGELFF	once	TRBJ2-2	TRBV6-2/TRBV6-3	NA	13
TGCGCCAGCAGCTTGTTACAGGATTCCTACGAGCAGTACTTC	CASSLLQDSYEQYF	NA	TRBJ2-7	TRBV5-1	NA	14
TGCAGTGCGGGTGAGGGGGCAATTAGCACTGAAGCTTTCTTT	CSAGEGAISTEAFF	NA	TRBJ1-1	TRBV20-1	TRBD1	14
TGTGCCAGCGAGGGGCGGACCACCTCCTACGAGCAGTACTTC	CASEGRTTSYEQYF	many	TRBJ2-7	TRBV28	NA	14
TGCGCCAGCAGTAATGAGTTTACGCAGTATTTT	CASSNEFTQYF	many	TRBJ2-3	TRBV5-1	NA	11
TGTGCCAGCAGCCCGGACCCAGGGAGCAATACGCAGTATTTT	CASSPDPGSNTQYF	NA	TRBJ2-3	TRBV11-3	NA	14
TGTGCCAGCAGCCTAGCCTGGGGGAATGAAAAAGCTTTCTTT	CASSLAWGNEKAFF	NA	TRBJ1-1	TRBV3-1	NA	14
TGTGCCAGCAGCGACGGGCCCAGCAGGAATGAGCAGTTCTTC	CASSDGPSRNEQFF	few	TRBJ2-1	TRBV25-1	NA	14
TGTGCCACCAGTGAGGCCCCACAGGGAAGTTCAACACCCCTCCACTTT	CATSEAPQGSSTPLHF	NA	TRBJ1-6	TRBV10-3	NA	16
TGTGCTAGTGGTCCGGGACTTTCCTACGAGCAGTACTTC	CASGPGLSYEQYF	NA	TRBJ2-7	TRBV12-5	NA	13
TGTGCCAGCAGTCCCGTATCAGGGACTAGCGGTGAGCAGTTCTTC	CASSPVSGTSGEQFF	few	TRBJ2-1	TRBV12-3/TRBV12-4	TRBD2	15
TGTGCCTGGTCGGAGGGTAGCACAGATACGCAGTATTTT	CAWSEGSTDTQYF	NA	TRBJ2-3	TRBV28	NA	13
TGTGCCAGCAGGAGAACCGGGACAGGGAAGGGGGAGCAGTACTTC	CASRRTGTGKGEQYF	NA	TRBJ2-4	TRBV2	TRBD1	15